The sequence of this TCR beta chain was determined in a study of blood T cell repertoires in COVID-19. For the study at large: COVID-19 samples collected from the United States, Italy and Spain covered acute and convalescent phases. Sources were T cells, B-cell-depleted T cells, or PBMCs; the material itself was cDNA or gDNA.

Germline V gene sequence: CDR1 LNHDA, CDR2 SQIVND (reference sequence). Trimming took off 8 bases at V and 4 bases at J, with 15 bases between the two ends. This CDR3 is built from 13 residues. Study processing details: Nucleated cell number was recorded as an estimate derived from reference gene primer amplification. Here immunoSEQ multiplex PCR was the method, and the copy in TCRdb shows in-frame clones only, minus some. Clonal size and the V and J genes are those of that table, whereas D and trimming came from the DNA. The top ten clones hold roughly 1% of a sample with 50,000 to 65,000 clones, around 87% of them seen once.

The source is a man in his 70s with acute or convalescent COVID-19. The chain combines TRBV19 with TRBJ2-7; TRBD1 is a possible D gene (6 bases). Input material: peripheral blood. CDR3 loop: CASGPGVGYEQYF. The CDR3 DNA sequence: TGTGCCAGTGGACCAGGGGTTGGTTACGAGCAGTACTTC.